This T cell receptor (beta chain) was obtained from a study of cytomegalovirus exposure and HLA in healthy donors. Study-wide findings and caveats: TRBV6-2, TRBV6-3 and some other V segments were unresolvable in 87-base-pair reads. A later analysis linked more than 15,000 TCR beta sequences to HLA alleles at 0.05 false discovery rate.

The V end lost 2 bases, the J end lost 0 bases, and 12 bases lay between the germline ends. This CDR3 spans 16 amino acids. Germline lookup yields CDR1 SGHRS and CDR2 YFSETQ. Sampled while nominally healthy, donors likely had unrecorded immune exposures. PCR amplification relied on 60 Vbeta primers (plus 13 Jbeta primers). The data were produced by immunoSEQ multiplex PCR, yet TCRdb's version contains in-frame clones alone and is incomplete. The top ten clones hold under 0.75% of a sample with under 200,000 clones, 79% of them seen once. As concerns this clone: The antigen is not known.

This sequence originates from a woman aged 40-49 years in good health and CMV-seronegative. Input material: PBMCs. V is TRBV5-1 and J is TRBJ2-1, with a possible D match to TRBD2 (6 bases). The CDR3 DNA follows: TGCGCCAGCAGCTTCGCGGGGAAGAGCTCCTACAATGAGCAGTTCTTC. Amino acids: CASSFAGKSSYNEQFF.